The 11 T cell receptor beta chains below all came from one sample that was sequenced in a study of technical replicates of blood from several donors. Repertoires were generated with immunoSEQ multiplex PCR, while TCRdb's copy carries only in-frame clones and drops some. This table has about 12,000 clones, about 95% appearing once. Sequencing was carried out using PBMCs. The receptors here all came from a human donor in good health.

The rearrangement links TRBV2 to TRBJ1-1; D unclear. The germline V gene encodes CDR1 SNHLY and CDR2 FYNNEI. The CDR3 runs to 17 residues. The germline V and J ends were trimmed by 4 bases and 1 base, with 19 bases remaining between them. CDR3 in amino acids: CASSATRREYGNTEAFF. The DNA for the CDR3 is TGTGCCAGCAGTGCGACTCGGCGGGAATATGGGAACACTGAAGCTTTCTTT. The complete variable domain, with remaining parts taken from reference TRBV2 and TRBJ1-1, reads EPEVTQTPSHQVTQMGQEVILRCVPISNHLYFYWYRQILGQKVEFLVSFYNNEISEKSEIFDDQFSVERPDGSNFTLKIRSTKLEDSAMYFCASSATRREYGNTEAFFGQGTRLTVV.

The chain is built from TRBV6-5 and TRBJ2-1; perhaps TRBD1 as D (5 bases). The germline V gene encodes CDR1 MNHEY and CDR2 SVGAGI. There are 15 residues in the CDR3. Trimming removed 0 bases from V and 4 bases from J, with 10 bases in between. DNA for the CDR3: TGTGCCAGCAGTTACTCGATTAACAGGTACAATGAGCAGTTCTTC. It yields the protein CASSYSINRYNEQFF.

This rearrangement joins TRBV19 to TRBJ2-5; 7 nucleotides line up with TRBD1. Trimming took 6 bases from V and 1 from J; bases not matched to a gene: 2. Germline V gene sequence: CDR1 LNHDA, CDR2 SQIVND (reference sequence). The length of the CDR3 is 13 residues. The CDR3: CASSHRGQETQYF. The CDR3, as DNA: TGTGCCAGTAGCCACAGGGGCCAAGAGACCCAGTACTTC.

The chain links TRBV27 to TRBJ1-1, with D possibly being TRBD1 (5 bases). The CDR3 runs 17 residues. Germline values: CDR1 MNHEY, CDR2 SMNVEV (reference sequence). Trimming took 2 bases from V and 0 from J, leaving 16 bases between them. CDR3 region: CASSLRSGNTLNTEAFF. CDR3 sequence (DNA): TGTGCCAGCAGTTTAAGGTCAGGGAACACCTTGAACACTGAAGCTTTCTTT.

The rearrangement links TRBV7-2 to TRBJ2-4, with D hard to call. The germline gives CDR1 SGHTA, CDR2 FQGNSA. Trimming shortened V by 0 bases and J by 8 bases, and 14 bases separated the two germline ends. This CDR3 spans 15 amino acids. CDR3 coding DNA: TGTGCCAGCAGCTTAGCCTTCGGTGGTTTCGACATTCAGTACTTC. This gives the protein CASSLAFGGFDIQYF. Based on the CDR3 plus reference TRBV7-2 and TRBJ2-4, the full variable domain is GAGVSQSPSNKVTEKGKDVELRCDPISGHTALYWYRQSLGQGLEFLIYFQGNSAPDKSGLPSDRFSAERTGGSVSTLTIQRTQQEDSAVYLCASSLAFGGFDIQYFGAGTRLSVL.

The chain is built from TRBV29-1 and TRBJ2-2; the match to TRBD2 covers 12 bases. The CDR3 has 15 residues. Germline loops: CDR1 SQVTM, CDR2 ANQGSEA. The V segment lost 8 bases and the J segment 4 bases; nucleotides outside the gene matches: 8. In DNA, the CDR3 is TGCAGCCCCCTAGCGGGAGGGCAGAGCACCGGGGAGCTGTTTTTT. Its protein product is CSPLAGGQSTGELFF.

The genes are TRBV30 and TRBJ1-3; D is undetermined. The V end lost 0 bases, the J end lost 0 bases, and 12 bases lay between the germline ends. The length of the CDR3 is 16 residues. CDR1 is GTSNPN, CDR2 SVGIG, per germline (reference sequence). The CDR3 reads CAWSVGSWSSGNTIYF. The CDR3 nucleotides read TGTGCCTGGAGTGTCGGAAGTTGGAGCTCTGGAAACACCATATATTTT.

V usage is TRBV2 and J usage is TRBJ2-2; TRBD1 is a possible D gene (5 bases). Germline V gene lookup returns CDR1 SNHLY and CDR2 FYNNEI. V lost 6 bases and J lost 0, with 11 bases in between. The CDR3 extends over 15 amino acids. The CDR3 DNA reads TGTGCCAGCAGCGTTGACAGCGCGAACACCGGGGAGCTGTTTTTT. This codes for CASSVDSANTGELFF.

CDR3 region: CASSFRTPGRETQYF. The CDR3 coding sequence is TGTGCCAGTAGTTTCCGGACACCAGGACGGGAGACCCAGTACTTC. The J gene is TRBJ2-5, the V gene TRBV19, with TRBD1 as a possible D gene (5 bases). Germline loops: CDR1 LNHDA, CDR2 SQIVND (reference sequence). There are 15 residues in the CDR3. Between the trimmed V and J ends, which lost 5 bases and 5 bases, there was a span of 18 bases.

The V gene is TRBV4-2, the J gene TRBJ1-2; D is possibly TRBD1 (6 bases). The CDR3 runs 16 residues. The V and J ends lost 2 bases and 7 bases respectively, with 20 bases between them. Germline V gene sequence: CDR1 LGHNA, CDR2 YNFKEQ. CDR3 nucleotide sequence: TGTGCCAGCAGCCAAAACCTAAGAACAGGGCCCTCTGGCTACACCTTC. Translating gives CASSQNLRTGPSGYTF.

This chain connects TRBV6-6 to TRBJ2-1; TRBD2 matches 10 bases. Germline trimming cut 5 bases from V and 10 bases from J; bases unmatched to any gene: 5. The CDR3 loop spans 13 amino acids. Germline CDR1 MNHNY, CDR2 SVGAGI (reference sequence). The CDR3, as DNA: TGTGCCAGCAGTAGCGGGAGGGCCAGAGAGCAGTTCTTC. Its protein is CASSSGRAREQFF.